This paragraph reports one TCR beta chain. This sample was taken from a study of blood T cell dynamics during melanoma immunotherapy. Across the whole study: Metastatic melanoma patients received first-line pembrolizumab or nivolumab plus ipilimumab.

All DNA from each sorted CD8+ subset was loaded. Here immunoSEQ multiplex PCR was the method, and the copy in TCRdb shows in-frame clones only, minus some. The sample has 10,000 to 15,000 clones, about 90% seen once. This sample's time point: week 3, after first cycle of checkpoint inhibitor. V was clipped by 2 bases and J by 3 bases, with 14 bases between them. The CDR3 is 15 residues long. CDR1 and CDR2 from the germline V gene are KGHSH and LQKENI. The TCR comes from a human donor with melanoma. The chain employs TRBV18 and TRBJ2-7; TRBD1 or TRBD2 may be the D gene (7 bases each). Source: effector memory CD8+ T cells from blood, taken from a patient treated with checkpoint blockade. The CDR3 nucleotides are TGTGCCAGCTCACCAGAGACAGGGAGGGTCTACGAGCAGTACTTC. Residues: CASSPETGRVYEQYF.